These 5 T cell receptor beta chains originate from one sample sequenced in a study of blood T cell repertoires in COVID-19. Measured with immunoSEQ multiplex PCR; TCRdb has only the in-frame clones, and not every one. The sample gives under 200,000 clones, 80% to 90% of which show up once; roughly 8.6% is in the top ten. The sample was peripheral blood. These receptors all stem from a man aged 55 to 69 with acute or convalescent COVID-19.

The rearrangement links TRBV25-1 to TRBJ2-7; no definite D call. CDR3 length equals 11 residues. Germline V gene lookup returns CDR1 MGHDK and CDR2 SYGVNS. Trimming removed 3 bases from V and 8 bases from J, with 8 bases in between. The CDR3 sequence: CASSDTYQQYF. Written as DNA, the CDR3 is TGTGCCAGCAGTGATACATACCAGCAGTACTTC.

CDR3 sequence reads: CASSEGGRVLYEQYF. The DNA for the CDR3 is TGTGCCAGCAGTGAAGGTGGGAGGGTACTCTACGAGCAGTACTTC. The chain links TRBV6-1 to TRBJ2-7; 7 bases align to TRBD2. The germline gives CDR1 MNHNS, CDR2 SASEGT. The CDR3 is made up of 15 amino acids. Trimming at V came to 1 base and at J to 3 bases, leaving 6 bases not matched to a gene.

The chain employs TRBV18 and TRBJ1-4; D gene ambiguous. The length of the CDR3 is 14 residues. Germline V gene data show CDR1 as KGHSH and CDR2 as LQKENI. V was shortened by 0 bases and J by 14 bases, with 16 bases between the two germline ends. The CDR3: CASSPPSSPTALFF. The CDR3 DNA is TGTGCCAGCTCACCACCGTCTAGCCCAACAGCGCTGTTTTTT. The variable domain in full, with the rest retrieved from reference TRBV18 and TRBJ1-4, is NAGVMQNPRHLVRRRGQEARLRCSPMKGHSHVYWYRQLPEEGLKFMVYLQKENIIDESGMPKERFSAEFPKEGPSILRIQQVVRGDSAAYFCASSPPSSPTALFFGSGTQLSVL.

This clone has just a few counts. This chain uses TRBV5-1 with TRBJ2-2; D unresolved. Trimming cost V 1 base and J 2 bases, with 9 bases left between them. Germline loops: CDR1 SGHRS, CDR2 YFSETQ. This CDR3 contains 15 residues. The CDR3 reads CASSLMTGNTGELFF. In DNA form, the CDR3 reads TGCGCCAGCAGCTTGATGACTGGAAACACCGGGGAGCTGTTTTTT. The whole variable domain, remainder taken from reference TRBV5-1 and TRBJ2-2, is KAGVTQTPRYLIKTRGQQVTLSCSPISGHRSVSWYQQTPGQGLQFLFEYFSETQRNKGNFPGRFSGRQFSNSRSEMNVSTLELGDSALYLCASSLMTGNTGELFFGEGSRLTVL.

The chain uses TRBV5-1 and TRBJ2-7, with a weak D call TRBD2 (5 bases). This CDR3 contains 16 residues. CDR1 and CDR2 (germline): SGHRS, YFSETQ. The V end was cut by 4 bases, the J end by 5 bases, with 22 bases between. DNA of the CDR3: TGCGCCAGCAGCCCGCGGACCGGCGGTGGCGGGCACGAGCAGTACTTC. Protein: CASSPRTGGGGHEQYF.